Listed below are T cell receptor beta chains from one sample, sequenced in a study of T cell responses to AZD1222 COVID-19 vaccine. Profiled with immunoSEQ multiplex PCR; TCRdb holds only in-frame clones, not every one. In the table there are 150,000 to 200,000 clones, about 90% of which are singletons. The input for sequencing was peripheral blood, taken 28 days after the second AZD1222 dose. The receptors shown here come from an adult who received the AZD1222 COVID-19 vaccine. CDR3s leave out the opening cysteine and the closing phenylalanine or tryptophan.

v_gene: TRBV27
CDR3aa: ASSSRTGDSPLH

v_gene: TRBV6-5
CDR3aa: ASSYSGDTQY

v_gene: TRBV7-8
CDR3aa: ASSPPIGSSRSNTIY

v_gene: TRBV5-1
CDR3aa: ASSETGGPDTQY

v_gene: TRBV6-5
CDR3aa: ASSRTTDPGGTIY

v_gene: TRBV5-1
CDR3aa: ASSLAGAGGETQY

v_gene: TRBV9
CDR3aa: ASSANRDGYT

v_gene: TRBV5-1
CDR3aa: ASSLGYDPGADTQY

v_gene: TRBV19
CDR3aa: ASSIGGGYGYT

v_gene: TRBV5-1
CDR3aa: ASSLAPGGAPLH

v_gene: TRBV6-5
CDR3aa: ASSYSGDHYNEQF

v_gene: TRBV5-6
CDR3aa: ASIRRATGETQY

v_gene: TRBV20-1
CDR3aa: SASPTLGEAF

v_gene: TRBV18
CDR3aa: ASSPSGQGTNTIY

v_gene: TRBV6-2/TRBV6-3
CDR3aa: ASSNQGVTEAF

v_gene: TRBV6-5
CDR3aa: ASSYVQSSNQPQH

v_gene: TRBV2
CDR3aa: ASSDEGQDQPQH

v_gene: TRBV5-4
CDR3aa: ASSYTGGGMNTEAF

v_gene: TRBV5-6
CDR3aa: ASSSESYRGLSAF

v_gene: TRBV11-2
CDR3aa: ASSLGQSSMRYT

v_gene: TRBV5-4
CDR3aa: ASSPNPAYNEQF

v_gene: TRBV3-1/TRBV3-2
CDR3aa: ASSQDITEAF

v_gene: TRBV15
CDR3aa: ATRGTSFHNEQF

v_gene: TRBV11-2
CDR3aa: ASLLGPGNTIY

v_gene: TRBV4-1
CDR3aa: ASSQLERGDYTQY

v_gene: TRBV18
CDR3aa: ASSQTGGTEAF

v_gene: TRBV7-9
CDR3aa: ASSIRETAF

v_gene: TRBV7-7
CDR3aa: ASSPLLRTGGSGYT

v_gene: TRBV3-1/TRBV3-2
CDR3aa: ASSLDMGGYT

v_gene: TRBV5-5
CDR3aa: ASSLWNSGNTIY

v_gene: TRBV18
CDR3aa: ASSGSGGMADTQY

v_gene: TRBV3-1/TRBV3-2
CDR3aa: ASSQAPGVLNSPLH

v_gene: TRBV10-3
CDR3aa: AITADSARGYT

v_gene: TRBV5-4
CDR3aa: ASSFNDRVGSTGELF

v_gene: TRBV27
CDR3aa: ASSLTGDLSGANVLT

v_gene: TRBV19
CDR3aa: ASSIFGRAVATNEKLF

v_gene: TRBV11-2
CDR3aa: ASSSLAGGTTDTQY

v_gene: TRBV9
CDR3aa: ASSVLPLSSYNEQF

v_gene: TRBV6-5
CDR3aa: ASSYRQNIQY

v_gene: TRBV29-1
CDR3aa: SPRDRETDTQY

v_gene: TRBV18
CDR3aa: ASSPGGRVEQY

v_gene: TRBV16
CDR3aa: ASSQSGGQTFNEKLF

v_gene: TRBV5-1
CDR3aa: ASSPTGTYEQY

v_gene: TRBV2
CDR3aa: ASRAPHYNEQF

v_gene: TRBV27
CDR3aa: ASSWTGGGQPQH

v_gene: TRBV6-5
CDR3aa: ASSMGGAGNTIY

v_gene: TRBV19
CDR3aa: ASSSRQGARNQPQH

v_gene: TRBV10-3
CDR3aa: AISEPTGGEEDGYT

v_gene: TRBV27
CDR3aa: ASGWGEF

v_gene: TRBV11-2
CDR3aa: ASSLAVATYSF

v_gene: TRBV19
CDR3aa: ASSDGGYT

v_gene: TRBV7-8
CDR3aa: ASSLGGTGGGNTIY

v_gene: TRBV5-1
CDR3aa: ASSHDGQGGYGYT

v_gene: TRBV5-1
CDR3aa: ASSLVPSQITDTQY

v_gene: TRBV25-1
CDR3aa: ASRGSGQGLSTIY

v_gene: TRBV4-1
CDR3aa: ASSQDRERSRTGELF

v_gene: TRBV20-1
CDR3aa: SASLPYGYT

v_gene: TRBV2
CDR3aa: ASRQARGKTGANVLT